The rows below give T cell receptor beta chains drawn from one sample of a study of blood T cell repertoires in COVID-19. The protocol was immunoSEQ multiplex PCR, while the TCRdb copy is restricted to in-frame clones and leaves out a portion. The sample contains about 240,000 clones, more than 75% of which appear only once. The sample was peripheral blood. The receptors derive from a woman aged 55-75 years with active or convalescent COVID-19. Each CDR3 is given with its conserved first and last residue. D genes are given only for firm matches. Clone sizes are given selectively: once, few, many, or a class where the clone is expanded.

V gene	D gene	J gene	clone size	CDR3 DNA	CDR3 protein
TRBV3-1/TRBV3-2	TRBD1	TRBJ2-1	.	TGTGCCAGCAGAGGGGGCCTACTGTATGAGCAGTTCTTC	CASRGGLLYEQFF
TRBV12-3/TRBV12-4	.	TRBJ1-3	.	TGTGCCAGCAGTTTCGGTTTTGGAAACACCATATATTTT	CASSFGFGNTIYF
TRBV7-2	.	TRBJ1-1	.	TGTGCCAGCAGCTTAAGTCGCAGCGGTACAACTGAAGCTTTCTTT	CASSLSRSGTTEAFF
TRBV7-7	TRBD1	TRBJ2-7	.	TGTGCCAGCAGCTTAGGGGACAGGGCCACCTACGAGCAGTACTTC	CASSLGDRATYEQYF
TRBV18	.	TRBJ2-3	.	TGTGCCAGCTCACCACGCGAGAGCCGAAAGCGGGCAGATACGCAGTATTTT	CASSPRESRKRADTQYF
TRBV6-5	TRBD1	TRBJ1-1	.	TGTGCCAGCACCCCAGCAGGGGGGACTGAAGCTTTCTTT	CASTPAGGTEAFF
TRBV7-2	TRBD1	TRBJ2-1	.	TGTGCCAGCAGCACCCAATCCGGGACAGGGTACAATGAGCAGTTCTTC	CASSTQSGTGYNEQFF
TRBV11-2	TRBD1	TRBJ1-3	.	TGTGCCAGCAGCCCCGGGACAGCTGGAAACACCATATATTTT	CASSPGTAGNTIYF
TRBV11-1	.	TRBJ2-1	.	TGTGCCAGCAGCCAACAGCGGGTCTCCTACAATGAGCAGTTCTTC	CASSQQRVSYNEQFF
TRBV2	TRBD1	TRBJ1-4	.	TGTGCCAGCAGTATGGGACAGGGTTTTCAAAAACTGTTTTTT	CASSMGQGFQKLFF
TRBV7-6	TRBD1	TRBJ1-6	.	TGTGCCAGCAGCTCCCGACAGGGTGATAATTCACCCCTCCACTTT	CASSSRQGDNSPLHF
TRBV19	TRBD1	TRBJ2-7	.	TGTGCCAGTAGTGCCACGGACAGGACCTACGAGCAGTACTTC	CASSATDRTYEQYF
TRBV29-1	.	TRBJ2-7	.	TGCAGCGTTCTCTATTCAGGGAACGAGCAGTACTTC	CSVLYSGNEQYF
TRBV6-2/TRBV6-3	.	TRBJ2-2	.	TGTGCCAGCAGTACCCCCTTGACAGCCAGGGTTGAGCTGTTTTTT	CASSTPLTARVELFF
TRBV6-1	TRBD1	TRBJ1-3	.	TGTGCCAGCAGTGACGGACAGGGCGTGGTAGCCACCATATATTTT	CASSDGQGVVATIYF
TRBV7-9	.	TRBJ1-1	.	TGTGCCAGCAGCTTAGCGAACAGCCAGAACACTGAAGCTTTCTTT	CASSLANSQNTEAFF
TRBV9	.	TRBJ1-1	.	TGTGCCAGCACCCTCGGGTTGAACACTGAAGCTTTCTTT	CASTLGLNTEAFF
TRBV27	TRBD1	TRBJ2-1	.	TGTGCCAGCACCGTGGACAGGGGGGCCAGGAATGAGCAGTTCTTC	CASTVDRGARNEQFF
TRBV18	.	TRBJ1-2	.	TGTGCCAGCTCACCTGTCGGCAGGGATGGGAATGGCTACACCTTC	CASSPVGRDGNGYTF
TRBV19	TRBD1	TRBJ1-2	.	TGTGCCAGTAGCGGTGGCCAGGGGGCGCCTCGTGGCTACACCTTC	CASSGGQGAPRGYTF
TRBV5-1	TRBD2	TRBJ2-7	.	TGCGCCAGCAGCCCGGGATCGATAAGGACTAGCGGGGGTTACGAGCAGTACTTC	CASSPGSIRTSGGYEQYF
TRBV6-6	.	TRBJ1-2	.	TGTGCCAGCAGCCTTAAGGGGATTGGCTACACCTTC	CASSLKGIGYTF
TRBV5-1	.	TRBJ1-4	.	TGCGCCAGCAGCTTGGGGACAAAGGGGGCTAATGAAAAACTGTTTTTT	CASSLGTKGANEKLFF
TRBV7-3	.	TRBJ2-7	.	TGTGCCAGCAGCTTAGCGGGGACAGCCTCCTCCTACGAGCAGTACTTC	CASSLAGTASSYEQYF
TRBV19	.	TRBJ1-1	.	TGTGCCAGTAGTATAACAGGGTTTGCCACTGAAGCTTTCTTT	CASSITGFATEAFF
TRBV5-5	.	TRBJ1-6	.	TGTGCCAGCAGCTTGGTCCCGGACAGTCTCTCCTATAATTCACCCCTCCACTTT	CASSLVPDSLSYNSPLHF
TRBV19	.	TRBJ2-7	.	TGTGCCAGTAGTATCGACCGCCGGGACAACTACGAGCAGTACTTC	CASSIDRRDNYEQYF
TRBV7-8	.	TRBJ1-6	.	TGTGCCAGCAGGGGGCAGGGAGGATCACCCCTCCACTTT	CASRGQGGSPLHF
TRBV5-8	TRBD1	TRBJ1-5	.	TGTGCCAGCAGCTTGGAGGGACAGGGAAGTCATAGGCCCCAGCATTTT	CASSLEGQGSHRPQHF
TRBV5-1	TRBD1	TRBJ2-7	.	TGCGCCAGCAGGAGCGGACAGGCGATCTCCTACGAGCAGTACTTC	CASRSGQAISYEQYF
TRBV7-9	.	TRBJ1-2	.	TGTGCCAGCAGCTTATGGCCCCGCAGGGGCCATGGCTACACCTTC	CASSLWPRRGHGYTF
TRBV7-9	.	TRBJ2-1	.	TGTGCCAGCAGCTTAGTATCGGTTAGTGAGCAGTTCTTC	CASSLVSVSEQFF
TRBV6-5	.	TRBJ1-2	.	TGTGCCAGCAGAGACCAGGTGGACTATGGCTACACCTTC	CASRDQVDYGYTF
TRBV30	.	TRBJ2-3	.	TGTGCCTGGTCCCCTAACACAGATACGCAGTATTTT	CAWSPNTDTQYF
TRBV10-3	.	TRBJ1-1	.	TGTGCCAGCGGAGGGCTGGGAACTGAAGCTTTCTTT	CASGGLGTEAFF
TRBV3-1/TRBV3-2	.	TRBJ2-7	.	TGTGCCAGCAGCCAAAGCCCGGCGAGGCTCGAGCAGTACTTC	CASSQSPARLEQYF
TRBV11-2	TRBD1	TRBJ1-2	.	TGTGCCAGCAGCGTGACAGGGGGCGCATACTTCTCTGGCTACACCTTC	CASSVTGGAYFSGYTF
TRBV7-3	.	TRBJ2-2	once	TGTGCCAGCAGCTCCCGGGACAAGCGGGGGGAGCTGTTTTTT	CASSSRDKRGELFF
TRBV28	TRBD1	TRBJ1-2	.	TGTGCCAGCAGGACTGACAGGGCGTATGGCTACACCTTC	CASRTDRAYGYTF
TRBV6-2/TRBV6-3	.	TRBJ2-3	.	TGTGCCAGCAGCCTGGGGGGGCCGAGCCGCACAGATACGCAGTATTTT	CASSLGGPSRTDTQYF
TRBV2	TRBD1	TRBJ1-1	.	TGTGCCAGCAGGGACAGGGAGAACACTGAAGCTTTCTTT	CASRDRENTEAFF
TRBV7-9	TRBD1	TRBJ2-1	.	TGTGCCAGCAGCCTAACCGGGACAGGGAAATATGAGCAGTTCTTC	CASSLTGTGKYEQFF
TRBV28	.	TRBJ1-2	.	TGTGCCAGCAGTTTAAGCGGCAGTGAGAAGGGCTACACCTTC	CASSLSGSEKGYTF
TRBV27	TRBD1	TRBJ2-5	.	TGTGCCAGCAGACGGACAGGGGCCCTACAAGAGACCCAGTACTTC	CASRRTGALQETQYF
TRBV2	.	TRBJ2-3	.	TGTGCCAGCAGTTCTCGGACTCATACGCAGTATTTT	CASSSRTHTQYF
TRBV6-4	TRBD1	TRBJ2-7	.	TGTGCCAGCAGTGGCTGGGACAGGGGGTACGAGCAGTACTTC	CASSGWDRGYEQYF
TRBV7-2	TRBD2	TRBJ2-2	.	TGTGCCAGCAACCTTAGCGGGGGGGCCTCCGGGGAGCTGTTTTTT	CASNLSGGASGELFF
TRBV7-2	TRBD2	TRBJ2-1	.	TGTGCCAGCAGCTTAGTGGGACTAGCGGGGGGGCTTAATGAGCAGTTCTTC	CASSLVGLAGGLNEQFF